Following are 27 T cell receptor beta chains from one sample sequenced in a study of neurological immune-mediated disorders (dated by TCRdb to the late 2010s). The library was built by means of 5' RACE. The listed sequencing device is Illumina HiSeq 2500. The raw public reads went through TCRdb reprocessing: fastp at Q25, MiXCR clone calling, in-frame beta chains kept. Each CDR3 protein gets just one entry, which takes the most common genes and DNA from the rows behind it. The sample records under 80,000 distinct CDR3 sequences, 5.2% of which are singletons. Approximately 2.8% of the sample comes from the top ten. What was sequenced was PBMCs. Source of these receptors: a woman younger than 45 with multiple sclerosis.

This clonotype has a handful of counts. The chain combines TRBV5-1 with TRBJ2-3; 9 nucleotides line up with TRBD1. The CDR3 contains 16 residues. Unmatched junction bases numbered 5, after V lost 3 bases and J lost 0 bases. Germline V lookup: CDR1 SGHRS, CDR2 YFSETQ. CDR3 bases: TGCGCCAGCAGCTCGGGGACAGGGTCCAGCACAGATACGCAGTATTTT. This sequence encodes CASSSGTGSSTDTQYF. Supplemented by reference TRBV5-1 and TRBJ2-3, the full variable domain reads KAGVTQTPRYLIKTRGQQVTLSCSPISGHRSVSWYQQTPGQGLQFLFEYFSETQRNKGNFPGRFSGRQFSNSRSEMNVSTLELGDSALYLCASSSGTGSSTDTQYFGPGTRLTVL.

This clonotype was found many times. This rearrangement joins TRBV7-8 to TRBJ2-7; TRBD1 agrees at 7 bases. The CDR3 covers 15 residues. V shed 0 bases and J 5 bases; nucleotides not matched to a gene: 7. Germline V gives CDR1 SGHVS, CDR2 FQNEAQ. The CDR3 coding sequence is TGTGCCAGCAGCTTAGCGGGCACAGGGACAGACGAGCAGTACTTC. It codes for CASSLAGTGTDEQYF.

This sequence joins TRBV20-1 and TRBJ2-2; D unresolved. Germline V CDR1 and CDR2: DFQATT, SNEGSKA (reference sequence). This CDR3 has 15 amino acids. Trimming pared 5 bases from V and 0 bases from J, leaving 13 bases between. The CDR3 coding sequence is TGCAGTGCTGCTATTCCCTCGTCGAACACCGGGGAGCTGTTTTTT. Protein product: CSAAIPSSNTGELFF.

This clonotype was observed at least ten times. The chain is built from TRBV5-1 and TRBJ2-3; D may be TRBD1 (5 bases). Deletions cut 1 base from V and 2 bases from J, with 14 bases between. Germline loops: CDR1 SGHRS, CDR2 YFSETQ. CDR3 size: 16 residues. CDR3 region: CASSLRKAGSTDTQYF. The CDR3 DNA sequence: TGCGCCAGCAGCTTGAGGAAGGCAGGGTCCACAGATACGCAGTATTTT.

The table lists this clonotype with many counts. The chain combines TRBV20-1 with TRBJ2-3; no firm D call. Germline loops: CDR1 DFQATT, CDR2 SNEGSKA (reference sequence). Trimming removed 5 bases at V and 0 bases at J, with 21 bases between. CDR3 length: 17 amino acids. The DNA of the CDR3 is TGCAGTGCTGGCCCCCCCCGAGTTGGGCCTAGCACAGATACGCAGTATTTT. It yields the protein CSAGPPRVGPSTDTQYF.

This clonotype was observed many times. V and J are TRBV27 and TRBJ1-5; D is possibly TRBD1 (6 bases). Trimming left V 0 bases short and J 6 bases short, with 15 bases between. This CDR3 is 16 amino acids long. The germline V gene encodes CDR1 MNHEY and CDR2 SMNVEV (reference sequence). CDR3 amino acids: CASSLSGRGIGQPQHF. CDR3 coding DNA: TGTGCCAGCAGTTTATCAGGCAGGGGTATAGGTCAGCCCCAGCATTTT.

This clonotype was observed many times. The rearrangement uses TRBV11-2 and TRBJ2-1, with a tentative D call TRBD1 (6 bases). In germline, CDR1 is SGHAT, CDR2 FQNNGV. The CDR3 runs 15 residues. Trimming removed 1 base from V and 4 bases from J, with 11 bases in between. In DNA, the CDR3 is TGTGCCAGCAGCTTAGTTGCAGGGGCATACAATGAGCAGTTCTTC. Its protein is CASSLVAGAYNEQFF.

This clonotype was counted ten times or more. The rearrangement links TRBV4-2 to TRBJ2-7, with TRBD1 identical over 10 bases. Germline-derived CDR1 and CDR2 are LGHNA and YNFKEQ. V dropped 4 bases and J dropped 2; count of bases not matched to a gene: 8. The CDR3 has 16 amino acids. CDR3 DNA: TGTGCCAGCAGCCGGGACAGGGGCCCAACAGCCTACGAGCAGTACTTC. It yields the protein CASSRDRGPTAYEQYF.

In its sample, this clonotype was seen many times. V gene TRBV7-9 combines with J gene TRBJ1-1; perhaps TRBD1 as D (6 bases). The V gene's germline CDR1 is SEHNR and CDR2 FQNEAQ (reference sequence). CDR3 length equals 15 residues. V was pared by 4 bases and J by 4 bases, with 16 bases between. The CDR3 DNA follows: TGTGCCAGCAGCTCTGACAGGCGAGAAGGCACTGAAGCTTTCTTT. It specifies CASSSDRREGTEAFF.

Ten or more counts support this clonotype. The rearrangement links TRBV27 to TRBJ2-3, with D hard to call. CDR1 and CDR2 from the germline V gene are MNHEY and SMNVEV (reference sequence). The ends were cut back, 3 bases at V and 1 base at J, with 8 bases in the middle. There are 14 residues in the CDR3. The CDR3: CASSLVDGTDTQYF. CDR3 DNA sequence: TGTGCCAGCAGTTTGGTCGACGGCACAGATACGCAGTATTTT.

In this sample, this clonotype turned up many times. The chain carries TRBV9 and TRBJ2-5; 8 positions match TRBD2. The ends lost 3 bases at V and 3 bases at J; junction bases unmatched: 1. The CDR3 extends over 13 amino acids. Germline V lookup: CDR1 SGDLS, CDR2 YYNGEE. The CDR3 loop is CASSAGLEETQYF. The DNA of the CDR3 is TGTGCCAGCAGCGCGGGACTAGAAGAGACCCAGTACTTC.

The sample holds a few counts of this clonotype. The chain recombines TRBV5-1 with TRBJ2-1; D is perhaps TRBD1 (6 bases). The germline gives CDR1 SGHRS, CDR2 YFSETQ. V dropped 4 bases and J dropped 2 bases, with 10 bases sitting between them. CDR3 size: 14 residues. CDR3 in amino acids: CASSPGQTYNEQFF. The CDR3 bases are TGCGCCAGCAGCCCCGGACAGACCTACAATGAGCAGTTCTTC.

The table lists this clonotype with many counts. CDR3 bases: TGCGCCAGCAGCTTGGAGGGAACCTCAGGTGGCTACACCTTC. It encodes CASSLEGTSGGYTF. The J gene is TRBJ1-2, the V gene TRBV5-1; D is undetermined. The CDR3 length is 14 residues. Germline CDR1 and CDR2: SGHRS and YFSETQ. The germline V and J ends were trimmed by 0 bases and 7 bases, with 13 bases remaining between them.

This clonotype was observed at least ten times. The rearrangement joins TRBV27 to TRBJ2-3, with D unresolved. Per the germline V gene, CDR1 is MNHEY and CDR2 is SMNVEV (reference sequence). V was trimmed by 5 bases and J by 1 base, leaving 10 bases between them. The CDR3 has 14 residues. CDR3 residues: CASSRPPRTDTQYF. The CDR3 nucleotides are TGTGCCAGCAGTCGCCCCCCTCGCACAGATACGCAGTATTTT.

The chain links TRBV15 to TRBJ2-5; possibly TRBD2 for D (6 bases). This CDR3 comprises 13 residues. The germline V gene encodes CDR1 LNHNV and CDR2 YYDKDF (reference sequence). The germline V and J ends were trimmed by 3 bases and 1 base, with 6 bases remaining between them. As DNA, the CDR3 is TGTGCCACCAGCAGCGGGGGCCAAGAGACCCAGTACTTC. It codes for CATSSGGQETQYF.

This clonotype showed up many times. The chain couples TRBV20-1 to TRBJ1-4, with D unclear. CDR1 DFQATT and CDR2 SNEGSKA come from the germline V gene (reference sequence). V lost 0 bases and J lost 4, with 15 bases in between. CDR3 size: 16 residues. The CDR3, as DNA: TGCAGTGCTAGAGATCGATCAGGAGGGCATAATGAAAAACTGTTTTTT. Translation: CSARDRSGGHNEKLFF.

This clonotype was counted many times. The chain combines TRBV20-1 with TRBJ1-5, with D possibly being TRBD1 (6 bases). Trimming cost V 5 bases and J 2 bases, with 13 bases left between them. Germline V gene sequence: CDR1 DFQATT, CDR2 SNEGSKA (reference sequence). The CDR3 runs 14 residues. This CDR3 reads CSARGGAGNQPQHF. The CDR3, as DNA: TGCAGTGCTCGCGGGGGCGCCGGCAATCAGCCCCAGCATTTT.

About this clonotype itself: It may be a read error: a sequence one base away is much more abundant. V gene TRBV10-3 combines with J gene TRBJ1-5; maybe TRBD1 (5 bases). The ends were cut back, 7 bases at V and 6 bases at J, with 13 bases in the middle. Germline V gene lookup returns CDR1 ENHRY and CDR2 SYGVKD. The CDR3 has 13 amino acids. This CDR3 is CAIIGAGTQPQHF. CDR3 coding DNA: TGTGCCATCATTGGAGCCGGGACTCAGCCCCAGCATTTT.

This clonotype was seen many times. As DNA, the CDR3 is TGTGCCAGCAGTTACAAACGGGGGCATCAGCCCCAGCATTTT. The encoded protein is CASSYKRGHQPQHF. The J gene is TRBJ1-5, the V gene TRBV6-5; TRBD1 might be the D (6 bases). The ends were cut back, 2 bases at V and 5 bases at J, with 10 bases in the middle. Germline CDR1 MNHEY, CDR2 SVGAGI. This CDR3 contains 14 residues.

This clonotype was counted ten times or more. V usage is TRBV20-1 and J usage is TRBJ2-1; D may be TRBD2 (5 bases). Germline V gene lookup returns CDR1 DFQATT and CDR2 SNEGSKA (reference sequence). Trimming pared 3 bases from V and 9 bases from J, leaving 12 bases between. The CDR3 sequence is 12 residues long. The CDR3 loop is CSASRRTGEQFF. The CDR3 DNA reads as TGCAGTGCTAGCCGCAGGACTGGTGAGCAGTTCTTC.

The chain couples TRBV20-1 to TRBJ2-5; D remains unclear. The V gene lost 5 bases and the J gene lost 5 bases, with 15 bases spanning the gap. This CDR3 has 13 residues. Germline V gives CDR1 DFQATT, CDR2 SNEGSKA (reference sequence). The CDR3 DNA sequence: TGCAGTGCTGCCCGGATGGAACAGGAGACCCAGTACTTC. It translates to CSAARMEQETQYF.

This clonotype was recorded at least ten times. The chain carries TRBV28 and TRBJ2-3, with TRBD1 matching over 8 bases. The CDR3 length is 14 residues. Germline V CDR1 and CDR2: MDHEN, SYDVKM. Germline trimming cut 6 bases from V and 5 bases from J; bases unmatched to any gene: 7. CDR3 sequence: CASRKTGVIDTQYF. The CDR3 DNA follows: TGTGCCAGCAGGAAGACAGGGGTAATAGATACGCAGTATTTT.

The chain links TRBV10-3 to TRBJ1-1; TRBD1 matches at 7 bases. Germline V gene sequence: CDR1 ENHRY, CDR2 SYGVKD. CDR3 length: 15 amino acids. The V segment lost 0 bases and the J segment 2 bases; nucleotides outside the gene matches: 3. The CDR3 DNA reads as TGTGCCATCAGTGAGTCCGGGACAGCCAACACTGAAGCTTTCTTT. It yields the protein CAISESGTANTEAFF.

This clonotype was counted at least ten times. The chain uses TRBV12-3 or TRBV12-4 and TRBJ2-1; unclear D gene. V was pared by 1 base and J by 10 bases, with 5 bases between. This CDR3 spans 11 amino acids. CDR3 loop: CASSLVEEQFF. The CDR3, as DNA: TGTGCCAGCAGTTTAGTGGAGGAGCAGTTCTTC.

This clonotype has at least ten counts. The V and J genes are TRBV10-3 and TRBJ1-6; D not resolved. CDR1 is ENHRY, CDR2 SYGVKD, per germline. Trimming pared 4 bases from V and 7 bases from J, leaving 11 bases between. The CDR3 contains 14 residues. The CDR3 loop is CAISVKELNSPLHF. The CDR3 nucleotides are TGTGCCATCAGTGTAAAGGAACTGAATTCACCCCTCCACTTT.

This clonotype appeared a few times. At one boundary the junction diverges from the germline segment, which might be a read error. V and J are TRBV6-1 and TRBJ1-5; 8 bases are shared with TRBD1. Germline assignment: CDR1 MNHNS and CDR2 SASEGT. The CDR3 loop spans 12 amino acids. The CDR3 DNA follows: TGTGCCAGCGACAGGGGAAATCAGCCCCAGAATTTT. Its protein product is CASDRGNQPQNF.

This clonotype appeared many times. The genes are TRBV20-1 and TRBJ2-7; 8 bases match TRBD2. This CDR3 spans 14 amino acids. The germline V gene encodes CDR1 DFQATT and CDR2 SNEGSKA (reference sequence). Trimming cost V 3 bases and J 2 bases; bases outside gene matches: 6. CDR3 nucleotides: TGCAGTGCTAGGCCGGGGGGGTCCCCCTACGAGCAGTACTTC. It is translated as CSARPGGSPYEQYF.